The 32 T cell receptor beta chains reported below all come from one sample, sequenced in a study of response to subunit inactivated influenza vaccine. TCRdb re-called the RT-PCR reads through MiXCR, storing one row per CDR3 protein. This sample has about 650,000 distinct CDR3 sequences, with about a sixth found just once. Sequenced material: PBMCs from blood, taken 11 to 12 days after vaccination. The receptor source for this set is a man aged 50 to 59 who received an inactivated influenza vaccine.

As to this clonotype: The junction shows a germline mismatch at one end, possibly a read error. The J gene is TRBJ1-6, the V gene TRBV12-3 or TRBV12-4; D is unresolved. The CDR3 runs 15 residues. The CDR3 bases are TGTGCCAGCGGCCCCGGCCAGGCCTATAATCCACCCCTCCACTTT. This encodes CASGPGQAYNPPLHF.

This clonotype was detected only a few times. The rearrangement links TRBV15 to TRBJ2-1; 8 bases map to TRBD2. Germline V gives CDR1 LNHNV, CDR2 YYDKDF (reference sequence). Germline trimming cut 1 base from V and 3 bases from J; bases unmatched to any gene: 2. The CDR3 has 15 residues. The CDR3 DNA reads TGTGCCACCAGCAGAGTTAGCGGGGTCTACAATGAGCAGTTCTTC. It translates to CATSRVSGVYNEQFF. Full variable domain (rest looked up from reference TRBV15 and TRBJ2-1): DAMVIQNPRYQVTQFGKPVTLSCSQTLNHNVMYWYQQKSSQAPKLLFHYYDKDFNNEADTPDNFQSRRPNTSFCFLDIRSPGLGDTAMYLCATSRVSGVYNEQFFGPGTRLTVL.

V gene TRBV6-1 combines with J gene TRBJ2-1, with D perhaps TRBD1 (6 bases). Germline assignment: CDR1 MNHNS and CDR2 SASEGT. Trimming removed 6 bases from V and 4 bases from J, with 16 bases in between. The CDR3 is made up of 15 amino acids. The DNA for the CDR3 is TGTGCCAGCAGGAGCGAAATCACAGGGTACAATGAGCAGTTCTTC. This translates into CASRSEITGYNEQFF.

Turning to this clonotype: This may be a read error, as it is one base from a much larger clone. The gene calls are TRBV20-1 and TRBJ2-3, with TRBD2 identical over 8 bases. Germline V gives CDR1 DFQATT, CDR2 SNEGSKA (reference sequence). V trimming: 5 bases; J trimming: 4 bases; junction bases outside the gene matches: 11. This CDR3 region has 15 residues. As DNA, the CDR3 is TGCAGTGCTGGCAGACTAGCGAGAGGGTCAGATACGCAGTATTTT. Its translation: CSAGRLARGSDTQYF.

This chain connects TRBV7-2 to TRBJ2-5; D unclear. V was cut by 1 base and J by 0 bases, with 9 bases left in between. The CDR3 extends over 15 amino acids. CDR1 is SGHTA, CDR2 FQGNSA, per germline. The CDR3 DNA sequence: TGTGCCAGCAGCTTAGGCGGTTGGTACCAAGAGACCCAGTACTTC. Translation: CASSLGGWYQETQYF.

This rearrangement joins TRBV4-1 to TRBJ2-5, with D possibly being TRBD1 (5 bases). Trimming removed 4 bases at V and 2 bases at J, with 14 bases between. The germline CDR1 and CDR2 sequences are MGHRA and YSYEKL. CDR3 size: 15 residues. CDR3 sequence reads: CASSRIGHQQETQYF. CDR3 coding DNA: TGCGCCAGCAGCCGAATTGGACACCAACAAGAGACCCAGTACTTC.

The chain couples TRBV7-9 to TRBJ1-1; D is undetermined. Germline lookup yields CDR1 SEHNR and CDR2 FQNEAQ (reference sequence). V lost 11 bases, J lost 0 bases, and 13 bases lay in between. The CDR3 is 13 amino acids. The CDR3 region is CAGSKGMNTEAFF. The CDR3 DNA sequence: TGTGCCGGCTCGAAGGGAATGAACACTGAAGCTTTCTTT.

This sequence joins TRBV21-1 and TRBJ2-7; the table assigns TRBD2, which was not confirmed against the DNA. TRBV21-1 is noted as a pseudogene. This CDR3 has 16 residues. In DNA, the CDR3 is TGTGCCAGCAGCGCGACCGGGGACTCGTATTGCCACGAGCAGTACTTC. Its protein product is CASSATGDSYCHEQYF.

This clonotype appeared many times. The V gene is TRBV28, the J gene TRBJ1-1; 9 bases fit TRBD1. Germline V CDR1 and CDR2: MDHEN, SYDVKM. This CDR3 is built from 15 residues. J lost 4 bases, V lost 5 bases, and 8 bases had no gene match. Here the CDR3 reads CASSPQGAPGTEAFF. CDR3 in DNA: TGTGCCAGCAGTCCACAGGGGGCCCCAGGCACTGAAGCTTTCTTT.

This clonotype was detected only a few times. The J gene is TRBJ2-7, the V gene TRBV6-6; 7 bases are shared with TRBD1. The CDR3 covers 13 residues. The V segment lost 5 bases and the J segment 1 base; nucleotides outside the gene matches: 2. Germline CDR1 is MNHNY and CDR2 is SVGAGI (reference sequence). CDR3: CASSVDRSYEQYF. In DNA, the CDR3 is TGTGCCAGCAGTGTGGACAGGTCCTACGAGCAGTACTTC.

At least ten counts were recorded for this clonotype. This sequence joins TRBV30 and TRBJ2-7; 8 bases are a match to TRBD1. V shed 6 bases and J 3 bases; nucleotides not matched to a gene: 4. The CDR3 covers 12 residues. Germline CDR1 and CDR2: GTSNPN and SVGIG (reference sequence). Here the CDR3 reads CACPGTGYEQYF. CDR3 coding DNA: TGTGCCTGCCCCGGGACAGGCTACGAGCAGTACTTC.

This clonotype was seen at least ten times. The rearrangement uses TRBV18 and TRBJ2-7, with D hard to call. CDR1 is KGHSH and CDR2 is LQKENI in the germline V gene. Deletions cut 8 bases from V and 0 bases from J, with 11 bases between. This CDR3 has 13 amino acids. CDR3 nucleotide sequence: TGTGCCAGCAGCCCCAGGAGCTCCTACGAGCAGTACTTC. It translates to CASSPRSSYEQYF.

This clonotype was counted a few times. The chain is built from TRBV11-2 and TRBJ2-1; 9 nucleotides align to TRBD2. V lost 3 bases to trimming and J lost 4 bases; unmatched junction nucleotides: 10. Germline lookup yields CDR1 SGHAT and CDR2 FQNNGV. This CDR3 is 17 amino acids long. CDR3 sequence: CASSLGTLAGPYNEQFF. The CDR3 nucleotides read TGTGCCAGCAGCTTGGGGACTCTAGCGGGACCTTACAATGAGCAGTTCTTC. Looking up the rest from reference TRBV11-2 and TRBJ2-1 gives the full variable domain: EAGVAQSPRYKIIEKRQSVAFWCNPISGHATLYWYQQILGQGPKLLIQFQNNGVVDDSQLPKDRFSAERLKGVDSTLKIQPAKLEDSAVYLCASSLGTLAGPYNEQFFGPGTRLTVL.

This clonotype was seen more than once but under ten times. V usage is TRBV4-2 and J usage is TRBJ2-1; D gene ambiguous. V shed 1 base and J shed 6 bases, with 10 bases lying between them. Germline V gives CDR1 LGHNA, CDR2 YNFKEQ. The CDR3 totals 14 residues. The CDR3 is CASSQGQAPNEQFF. The CDR3 bases are TGTGCCAGCAGCCAAGGTCAAGCCCCCAATGAGCAGTTCTTC.

This chain links TRBV18 with TRBJ2-1, with D possibly being TRBD1 (5 bases). Germline V gives CDR1 KGHSH, CDR2 LQKENI. Trimming took 3 bases from V and 8 from J, leaving 8 bases between them. The CDR3 totals 12 residues. The CDR3 DNA reads as TGTGCCAGCTCACCCAGGGTAGATGAGCAGTTCTTC. Its translation is CASSPRVDEQFF.

The V gene is TRBV28, the J gene TRBJ2-7; D may be TRBD2 (6 bases). Deletions cut 1 base from V and 3 bases from J, with 16 bases between. The germline CDR1 and CDR2 sequences are MDHEN and SYDVKM. This CDR3 has 16 residues. In DNA, the CDR3 is TGTGCCAGCAGTTTATATCACCCCCGGGGGTACTACGAGCAGTACTTC. Protein: CASSLYHPRGYYEQYF.

The chain couples TRBV5-1 to TRBJ1-1, with D hard to call. Germline CDR1 reads SGHRS; CDR2 reads YFSETQ. CDR3 length: 13 amino acids. V shed 2 bases and J shed 2 bases, with 7 bases lying between them. The CDR3 spells CASSFWGNTEAFF. The DNA of the CDR3 is TGCGCCAGCAGCTTCTGGGGTAACACTGAAGCTTTCTTT.

The chain employs TRBV7-9 and TRBJ2-6, with D hard to call. The V gene lost 7 bases and the J gene lost 0 bases, with 4 bases spanning the gap. CDR3 length: 13 amino acids. Per the germline V gene, CDR1 is SEHNR and CDR2 is FQNEAQ (reference sequence). CDR3 amino acids: CASIDSGANVLTF. In nucleotides, the CDR3 is TGTGCCAGCATAGACTCTGGGGCCAACGTCCTGACTTTC.

The gene calls are TRBV12-3 or TRBV12-4 and TRBJ1-3; no definite D call. The ends were cut back, 3 bases at V and 0 bases at J, with 6 bases in the middle. CDR3 size: 14 residues. The CDR3 sequence: CASSFHSSGNTIYF. The CDR3, as DNA: TGTGCCAGCAGTTTTCACAGCTCTGGAAACACCATATATTTT.

A few counts support this clonotype. The gene calls are TRBV9 and TRBJ2-5, with D possibly being TRBD2 (5 bases). Germline lookup yields CDR1 SGDLS and CDR2 YYNGEE. V was pared by 1 base and J by 2 bases, with 15 bases between. CDR3 length: 16 residues. The CDR3 DNA is TGTGCCAGCAGCGTATCCGCTAAAGGGAGTCAAGAGACCCAGTACTTC. Protein: CASSVSAKGSQETQYF.

The rearrangement links TRBV6-5 to TRBJ2-2; 7 nucleotides align to TRBD1. V lost 2 bases, J lost 4 bases, and 4 bases stayed unmatched. The CDR3 has 15 residues. The V gene's germline CDR1 is MNHEY and CDR2 SVGAGI. CDR3 in DNA: TGTGCCAGCAGTTACCGACAGGGACCCACCGGGGAGCTGTTTTTT. Protein product: CASSYRQGPTGELFF.

This clonotype showed up just a few times. CDR3 protein: CSAPGQGMFEQYF. CDR3 bases: TGCAGTGCTCCGGGACAGGGTATGTTCGAGCAGTACTTC. This chain joins TRBV20-1 and TRBJ2-7, with 9 nucleotides matching TRBD1. This CDR3 has 13 residues. V lost 5 bases and J lost 6; bases outside the gene matches: 8. Germline CDR1 DFQATT, CDR2 SNEGSKA (reference sequence).

In this sample, this clonotype turned up a few times. V gene TRBV29-1 combines with J gene TRBJ2-3; 9 bases map to TRBD2. The V gene's germline CDR1 is SQVTM and CDR2 ANQGSEA. The CDR3 covers 17 residues. V was pared by 0 bases and J by 0 bases, with 7 bases of the junction left unmatched. CDR3 residues: CSVEDQKTSGSTDTQYF. CDR3 in DNA: TGCAGCGTTGAAGATCAGAAGACTAGCGGTAGCACAGATACGCAGTATTTT.

A few counts support this clonotype. The rearrangement joins TRBV5-4 to TRBJ2-3; TRBD2 matches 10 bases. The CDR3 loop spans 17 amino acids. Germline CDR1 and CDR2: SGHNT and YYREEE (reference sequence). V was pared by 4 bases and J by 4 bases, with 12 bases of the junction left unmatched. This CDR3 is CASSPLSRLAGADTQYF. The CDR3 DNA reads as TGTGCCAGCAGCCCTCTAAGCCGGCTAGCGGGGGCAGATACGCAGTATTTT.

The rearrangement uses TRBV4-3 and TRBJ2-7; 11 bases are shared with TRBD2. V trimming: 3 bases; J trimming: 2 bases; junction bases outside the gene matches: 6. The CDR3 sequence is 16 residues long. Germline V CDR1 and CDR2: LGHNA, YSLEER. CDR3 protein: CASSQETSGATYEQYF. The CDR3 DNA sequence: TGCGCCAGCAGCCAGGAGACTAGCGGGGCAACCTACGAGCAGTACTTC.

This clonotype has more than one count but fewer than ten. The J gene is TRBJ2-3, the V gene TRBV7-8; 11 positions match TRBD2. The length of the CDR3 is 17 residues. The V and J ends lost 2 bases and 4 bases, in that order; junction bases with no gene match: 8. Germline loops: CDR1 SGHVS, CDR2 FQNEAQ. The CDR3: CASSLLALAGGSDTQYF. DNA for the CDR3: TGTGCCAGCAGCTTATTGGCCCTAGCGGGAGGCTCAGATACGCAGTATTTT.

This clonotype was recorded a few times. The CDR3 spells CATSLTGGYEQYF. As DNA, the CDR3 is TGTGCCACCTCGTTGACAGGGGGCTACGAGCAGTACTTC. This chain uses TRBV24-1 with TRBJ2-7, with TRBD1 identical over 9 bases. The CDR3 length is 13 residues. Unmatched junction bases numbered 5, after V lost 9 bases and J lost 3 bases. Germline V lookup: CDR1 KGHDR, CDR2 SFDVKD.

CDR3 sequence (DNA): TGCAGTGCTATATCTTTCTCCGGGCCCAGCTACGAGCAGTACTTC. It is translated as CSAISFSGPSYEQYF. V gene TRBV20-1 combines with J gene TRBJ2-7; D unresolved. The V gene's germline CDR1 is DFQATT and CDR2 SNEGSKA (reference sequence). V was cut by 4 bases and J by 3 bases, with 19 bases left in between. This CDR3 is built from 15 residues.

This clonotype has more than one count but fewer than ten. V and J are TRBV7-2 and TRBJ1-2, with 9 bases identical to TRBD1. The CDR3 is 14 amino acids. Germline values: CDR1 SGHTA, CDR2 FQGNSA. V lost 6 bases to trimming and J lost 2 bases; unmatched junction nucleotides: 4. This CDR3 is CASRPGTGNYGYTF. CDR3 DNA sequence: TGTGCCAGCAGACCCGGGACAGGGAACTATGGCTACACCTTC.

This clonotype showed up many times. Because the CDR3's place on the DNA is in doubt, the DNA is left out and the CDR3 is given as listed by TCRdb. This sequence joins TRBV12-3 or TRBV12-4 and TRBJ2-5; the listed D gene, TRBD2, was not tested against the DNA. The CDR3 length equals 16 residues, ends included. The CDR3 region is CASSTLLTFDQETQYF.

This rearrangement joins TRBV23-1 to TRBJ2-5, with D possibly matching TRBD1 (5 bases). TRBV23-1 is designated an ORF whose function remains uncertain. There are 16 residues in the CDR3. V was shortened by 4 bases and J by 1 base, with 16 bases between the two germline ends. The CDR3 region has the DNA TGCGCCAGCAGTCTTGCAGGGCGAAGGAGCCAAGAGACCCAGTACTTC. This sequence encodes CASSLAGRRSQETQYF.

This clonotype was detected only a few times. The V gene is TRBV7-2, the J gene TRBJ2-3, with 10 positions matching TRBD1. Germline loops: CDR1 SGHTA, CDR2 FQGNSA. The CDR3 runs to 16 residues. Germline trimming cut 1 base from V and 2 bases from J; bases unmatched to any gene: 3. CDR3: CASSLVGTGATDTQYF. CDR3 DNA: TGTGCCAGCAGCTTAGTAGGGACAGGGGCCACAGATACGCAGTATTTT. Supplemented by reference TRBV7-2 and TRBJ2-3, the full variable domain reads GAGVSQSPSNKVTEKGKDVELRCDPISGHTALYWYRQSLGQGLEFLIYFQGNSAPDKSGLPSDRFSAERTGGSVSTLTIQRTQQEDSAVYLCASSLVGTGATDTQYFGPGTRLTVL.